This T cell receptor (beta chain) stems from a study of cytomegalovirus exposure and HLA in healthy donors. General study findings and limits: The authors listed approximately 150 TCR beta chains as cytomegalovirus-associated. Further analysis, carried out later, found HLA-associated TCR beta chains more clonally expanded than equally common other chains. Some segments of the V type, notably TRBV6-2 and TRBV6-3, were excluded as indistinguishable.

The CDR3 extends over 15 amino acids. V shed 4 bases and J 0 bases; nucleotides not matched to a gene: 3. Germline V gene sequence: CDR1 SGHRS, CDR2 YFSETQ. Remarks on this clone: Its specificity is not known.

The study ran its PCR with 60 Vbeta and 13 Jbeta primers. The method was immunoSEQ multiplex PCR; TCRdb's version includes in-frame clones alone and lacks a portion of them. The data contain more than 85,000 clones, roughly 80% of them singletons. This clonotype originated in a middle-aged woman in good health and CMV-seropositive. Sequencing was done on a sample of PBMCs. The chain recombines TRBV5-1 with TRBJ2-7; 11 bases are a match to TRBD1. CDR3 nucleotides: TGCGCCAGCAGCCGCGGGACAGGGGGCTCCTACGAGCAGTACTTC. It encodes CASSRGTGGSYEQYF.